This T cell receptor beta chain stems from a study of technical replicates of blood from a few donors. Sequenced by immunoSEQ multiplex PCR; TCRdb stores in-frame clones only, minus some. The table shows 75,000 to 95,000 clones, with around 90% occurring only once. Germline CDR1 SEHNR, CDR2 FQNEAQ (reference sequence). Trimming removed 1 base from V and 8 bases from J, with 11 bases in between. The CDR3 is made up of 13 amino acids. V usage is TRBV7-9 and J usage is TRBJ1-2; D perhaps matches TRBD1 (5 bases). The source material was T cells isolated from PBMCs. The sequence came from a human donor in good health. Here the CDR3 DNA reads TGTGCCAGCAGCTTAGATCGCCAGGGAGGCTACACCTTC. The encoded protein is CASSLDRQGGYTF. Combining the CDR3 with reference TRBV7-9 and TRBJ1-2 gives the whole variable domain DTGVSQNPRHKITKRGQNVTFRCDPISEHNRLYWYRQTLGQGPEFLTYFQNEAQLEKSRLLSDRFSAERPKGSFSTLEIQRTEQGDSAMYLCASSLDRQGGYTFGSGTRLTVV.